This entry concerns a single T cell receptor beta chain. This sample stems from a study of PD-1 blockade in classical Hodgkin lymphoma. CDR3 size: 14 residues. The germline V and J ends were trimmed by 7 bases and 3 bases, with 13 bases remaining between them. Germline V gene lookup returns CDR1 MDHEN and CDR2 SYDVKM. Assay used: immunoSEQ multiplex PCR; TCRdb lists only in-frame clones, some missing. Of about 22,000 clones listed, 89% were seen once; the top ten hold more than 0.2%. The sample's time point: newly diagnosed, previously untreated cHL patient sample. Thawed PBMCs underwent magnetic negative selection to yield purified CD4+ T cells. The comparison group had newly diagnosed, previously untreated classical Hodgkin lymphoma.

The chain couples TRBV28 to TRBJ1-5; no firm D call. The origin of this receptor is a human donor with classical Hodgkin lymphoma. Sequencing was carried out using CD4+ T cells from blood. This CDR3 reads CASISGHFNQPQHF. The CDR3 DNA reads TGTGCCAGCATTTCGGGCCACTTCAATCAGCCCCAGCATTTT. The full variable domain, completed using reference TRBV28 and TRBJ1-5, is DVKVTQSSRYLVKRTGEKVFLECVQDMDHENMFWYRQDPGLGLRLIYFSYDVKMKEKGDIPEGYSVSREKKERFSLILESASTNQTSMYLCASISGHFNQPQHFGDGTRLSIL.